Sequencing of this TCR beta chain was carried out in a study of OX40 agonist ivuxolimab in advanced cancers. In the study overall: Ivuxolimab, which targeted the costimulatory receptor OX40 (CD134), was an agonistic, fully human IgG2 monoclonal antibody. Intravenous ivuxolimab was administered to patients every 2 weeks at six dose levels: 0.01, 0.1, 0.3, 1.5, 3 and 10 mg/kg. Of the 50 or so patients in dose escalation, about 20 had hepatocellular carcinoma, some 15 had melanoma, 9 had renal cell carcinoma and 9 had head and neck cancer. In the dose-escalation cohort, more than 80% of patients were male, and the mean age was around 60 years with a range of about 20 to 79. Patients were allowed to have had prior anti-PD-1, anti-PD-L1 or anti-CTLA-4 therapy, and approximately 43% of the dose-escalation patients had previously received checkpoint inhibitors. Partial responses were achieved by three dose-escalation patients, of whom one had hepatocellular carcinoma and two had cutaneous melanoma. The point of sequencing TCRbeta in the periphery was to test whether ivuxolimab changed TCR sequence diversity and drove clonal T-cell expansion. The paper describes the monotherapy dose-escalation part (N of about 55 patients) of the phase I trial of ivuxolimab. Study-level results and caveats: After ivuxolimab, more expanded clones were found on average in CD8+ T cells than in CD4+ T cells. Low levels of normalized T-cell clonal expansion were also seen in some patients who did not respond. Antigen specificity was not determined for the clonally expanded peripheral T cells. Partial responders in the 0.1-3.0 mg/kg groups had among the lowest normalized peripheral clonal expansion, especially among CD8+ T cells. Clonal expansion of both CD4+ and CD8+ blood T cells was observed from baseline to week 6 at doses 0.1 to 3.0 mg/kg.

From the cysteine up to the phenylalanine, the CDR3 has a length of 16 residues. CDR3 DNA only is kept here, 48 bases in frame from base 1. In the germline V gene (reference sequence), CDR1 corresponds to LNHDA and CDR2 to SQIVND. The junction carries 20 bases between V and J, which are trimmed by 9 bases and 1 base respectively. For sequencing of the TCRbeta CDR3 region, genomic DNA was extracted from the sorted cells. The immunoSEQ Assay was used for sequencing of TCRbeta CDR3 regions. TCRdb mirrors the immuneACCESS table, restricted to in-frame sequences. Some clones are absent from its copies; in checked studies, under half trace to an unresolved V gene, and the reason for the others is unknown. Here the sample has about 41,000 clones; over 75% occur a single time. Jointly, the top ten make up about 2.7% of the sample. As regards this clone: Its antigen is currently not known. Per-base quality was not reported, and no clone a single base away is much larger than it.

The trial excluded patients who had a history of autoimmune disease or were on systemic immunosuppression. In every dose cohort, peripheral blood was drawn for TCR sequencing at baseline, cycle 4 day 1, and cycle 7 day 1. The samples were drawn from a first-in-human, open-label, multicenter phase I dose-escalation trial of ivuxolimab. Adults with locally advanced or metastatic head and neck squamous cell, hepatocellular, melanoma or renal cell carcinoma were enrolled in the trial. CD4+ and CD8+ T cells were sorted separately from peripheral blood before TCR sequencing. The sequencing here drew on CD4+ or CD8+ T cells sorted from blood, taken in a trial of the OX40 agonist ivuxolimab. The TCR sequence derives from an adult with an advanced solid tumor such as melanoma, head and neck, liver or kidney cancer. This sequence uses TRBV19 and TRBJ2-3; 6 matching bases give a weak D call of TRBD2. The DNA reads TGTGCCAGCCAGAAAGCCCGCGGGACGGGCACAGATACGCAGTATTTT. Its product reads: CASQKARGTGTDTQYF.